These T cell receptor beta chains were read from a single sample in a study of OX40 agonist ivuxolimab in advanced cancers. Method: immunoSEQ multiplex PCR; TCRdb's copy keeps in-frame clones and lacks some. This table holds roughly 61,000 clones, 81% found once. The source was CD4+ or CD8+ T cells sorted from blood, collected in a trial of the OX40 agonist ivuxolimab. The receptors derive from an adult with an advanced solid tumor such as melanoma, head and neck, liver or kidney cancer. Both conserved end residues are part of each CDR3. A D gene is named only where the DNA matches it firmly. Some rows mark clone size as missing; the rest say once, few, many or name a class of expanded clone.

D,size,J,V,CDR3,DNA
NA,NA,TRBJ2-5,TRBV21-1,CASSKERATQETQYF,TGTGCCAGCAGCAAAGAGCGGGCCACTCAAGAGACCCAGTACTTC
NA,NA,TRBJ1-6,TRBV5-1,CASSPTTGPSRSPLHF,TGCGCCAGCAGTCCGACAACAGGGCCCTCACGGTCACCCCTCCACTTT
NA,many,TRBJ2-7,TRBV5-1,CASSPGDGAPYEQYF,TGCGCCAGCAGCCCCGGGGACGGGGCCCCCTACGAGCAGTACTTC
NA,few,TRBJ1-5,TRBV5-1,CASSLGGNGNQPQHF,TGCGCCAGCAGCTTGGGAGGTAATGGCAATCAGCCCCAGCATTTT
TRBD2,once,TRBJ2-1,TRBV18,CASSPRTSGLSYNEQFF,TGTGCCAGCTCACCCCGGACTAGCGGCTTATCCTACAATGAGCAGTTCTTC
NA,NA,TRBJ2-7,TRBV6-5,CASSYSPYEQYF,TGTGCCAGCAGTTACTCGCCCTACGAGCAGTACTTC
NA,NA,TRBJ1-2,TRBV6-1,CASSFGQLGAYGYTF,TGTGCCAGCAGTTTCGGACAGCTGGGGGCTTATGGCTACACCTTC
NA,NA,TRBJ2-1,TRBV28,CASSSGLLTYNEQFF,TGTGCCAGCAGTTCGGGTCTCCTAACCTACAATGAGCAGTTCTTC
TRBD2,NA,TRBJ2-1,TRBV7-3,CASSLKGLDGNEQFF,TGTGCCAGCAGCTTAAAGGGACTAGATGGCAATGAGCAGTTCTTC
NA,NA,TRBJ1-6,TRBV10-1,CASSADRLAAPLHF,TGCGCCAGCAGTGCGGATCGTCTAGCGGCGCCCCTCCACTTT
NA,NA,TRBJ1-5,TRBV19,CASHPRRNSNQPQHF,TGTGCCAGCCACCCCCGACGGAATAGCAATCAGCCCCAGCATTTT
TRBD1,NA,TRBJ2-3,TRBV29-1,CSGKTGGLDTQYF,TGCAGCGGCAAGACAGGGGGGTTAGATACGCAGTATTTT
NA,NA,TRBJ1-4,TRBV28,CASSLSGGTTNEKLFF,TGTGCCAGCAGTTTATCGGGGGGCACAACTAATGAAAAACTGTTTTTT
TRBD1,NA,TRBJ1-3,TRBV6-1,CASSAQGPSGNTIYF,TGTGCCAGCAGTGCACAGGGGCCCTCTGGAAACACCATATATTTT
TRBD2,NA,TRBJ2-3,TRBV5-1,CASSRDYSTDTQYF,TGCGCCAGTTCCCGGGACTATTCCACAGATACGCAGTATTTT
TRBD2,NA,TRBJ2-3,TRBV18,CASSQLAGAASTDTQYF,TGTGCCAGCTCACAACTAGCGGGGGCGGCTAGCACAGATACGCAGTATTTT
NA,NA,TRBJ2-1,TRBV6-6,CASSLGTEQFF,TGTGCCAGCAGTTTGGGAACTGAGCAGTTCTTC
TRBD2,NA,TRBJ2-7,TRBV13,CASSSSRVAGGSEQYF,TGTGCCAGCAGCTCCTCCAGGGTAGCGGGGGGTAGTGAGCAGTACTTC
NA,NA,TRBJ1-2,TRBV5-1,CASSEQGNGYTF,TGCGCCAGCAGCGAACAGGGTAATGGCTACACCTTC
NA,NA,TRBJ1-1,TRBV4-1,CASSRPETGPRYMNTEAFF,TGCGCCAGCAGCCGCCCGGAGACCGGGCCCAGGTACATGAACACTGAAGCTTTCTTT
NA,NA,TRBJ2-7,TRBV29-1,CSVELSRNPYEQYF,TGCAGCGTTGAATTGTCTCGGAACCCCTACGAGCAGTACTTC
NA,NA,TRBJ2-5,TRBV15,CATSRGSLQSETQYF,TGTGCCACCAGCAGAGGGTCCTTGCAGTCAGAGACCCAGTACTTC
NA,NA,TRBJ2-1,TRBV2,CASRSTSTYNEQFF,TGTGCCAGTAGAAGTACTTCAACCTACAATGAGCAGTTCTTC
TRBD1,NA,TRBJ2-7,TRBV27,CASSRGQGPYEQYF,TGTGCCAGCAGCCGAGGACAGGGACCCTACGAGCAGTACTTC
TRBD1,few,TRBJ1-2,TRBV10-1,CARTRDRRGYGYTF,TGCGCCAGGACTAGGGACAGAAGAGGATATGGCTACACCTTC
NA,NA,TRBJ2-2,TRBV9,CASSVGASNTGELFF,TGTGCCAGCAGCGTAGGGGCTTCGAACACCGGGGAACTGTTTTTT
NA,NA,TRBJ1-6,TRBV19,CASSGRSGQNNSPLHF,TGTGCCAGTAGTGGAAGGTCTGGACAAAATAATTCACCCCTCCACTTT
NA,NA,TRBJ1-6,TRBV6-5,CASSPVGRESPLHF,TGTGCCAGCAGCCCCGTGGGCAGGGAATCACCCCTCCACTTT
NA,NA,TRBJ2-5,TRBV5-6,CASSLGFRDQETQYF,TGTGCCAGCAGCTTGGGGTTCCGGGACCAAGAGACCCAGTACTTC
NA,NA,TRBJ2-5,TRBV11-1,CASSSPSGQETQYF,TGTGCCAGCAGCTCCCCGTCGGGACAAGAGACCCAGTACTTC
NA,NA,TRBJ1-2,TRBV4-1,CASSQIPPGRIRGYTF,TGCGCCAGCAGCCAGATACCCCCGGGACGTATAAGGGGCTACACCTTC
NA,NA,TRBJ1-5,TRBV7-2,CASSFGANSNQPQHF,TGTGCCAGCAGCTTCGGTGCGAATAGCAATCAGCCCCAGCATTTT
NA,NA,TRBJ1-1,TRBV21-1,CASSKKGPIGGSNTEAFF,TGTGCCAGCAGCAAAAAGGGTCCCATCGGGGGAAGTAACACTGAAGCTTTCTTT
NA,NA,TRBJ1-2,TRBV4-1,CASSQLAGGRSGYTF,TGCGCCAGCAGCCAACTAGCTGGGGGTCGGTCTGGCTACACCTTC
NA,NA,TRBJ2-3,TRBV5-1,CASSLGQSTDTQYF,TGCGCCAGCAGCTTGGGACAGAGCACAGATACGCAGTATTTT
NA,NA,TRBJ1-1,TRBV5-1,CASGIQVSGTEAFF,TGCGCCAGCGGAATACAGGTCTCGGGAACTGAAGCTTTCTTT
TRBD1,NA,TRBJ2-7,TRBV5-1,CASSLRQGPAEQYF,TGCGCCAGCAGCCTAAGACAGGGGCCGGCCGAGCAGTACTTC
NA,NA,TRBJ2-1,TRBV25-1,CASSDPGYNEQFF,TGTGCCAGCAGTGACCCAGGGTACAATGAGCAGTTCTTC
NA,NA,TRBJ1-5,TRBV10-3,CAISEDRTSNQPQHF,TGTGCCATCTCGGAAGACAGGACTAGCAATCAGCCCCAGCATTTT
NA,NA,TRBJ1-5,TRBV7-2,CASSAFSNQPQHF,TGTGCCAGCAGCGCCTTTAGCAATCAGCCCCAGCATTTT